This T cell receptor beta chain comes out of a study of T-cell reconstitution after alpha-beta-depleted transplantation in children. This clonotype has at least ten counts. Unique molecular identifiers were incorporated when the TCRbeta library was constructed. TCRdb re-analysed the PCR reads in MiXCR, keeping a single row per CDR3 protein. The sample includes roughly 220,000 distinct CDR3 sequences, 7.5% to 10% of them seen just once. The J segment lost 8 bases and the V segment lost 0 bases, leaving 10 bases of the junction unmatched. Germline V gene sequence: CDR1 SGDLS, CDR2 YYNGEE. The CDR3 extends over 15 amino acids.

This chain uses TRBV9 with TRBJ1-2; TRBD1 agrees at 7 bases. The clonotype originates from a human donor who donated a stem cell graft to a child with SCID. The source material was PBMCs from the stem cell graft donor, sampled from the stem cell graft. CDR3 sequence: CASSVDQGQRGGYTF. CDR3 sequence (DNA): TGTGCCAGCAGCGTAGATCAGGGACAGAGAGGCGGCTACACCTTC.